This entry describes one T cell receptor beta chain. The assay was immunoSEQ multiplex PCR, and TCRdb's table has in-frame clones only and misses some. The repertoire holds approximately 210,000 clones, with about four fifths as singletons. Per germline, CDR1 SGHNT and CDR2 YENEEA. Trimming stripped 2 bases from V and 4 bases from J, with 11 bases between. This CDR3 has 15 amino acids. This sample stems from a study of blood T cell repertoires in COVID-19. The clonotype was recovered from a middle-aged woman with active or convalescent COVID-19. The sample taken for sequencing was peripheral blood. The rearrangement joins TRBV11-3 to TRBJ2-2; tentative D call: TRBD1 (5 bases). The CDR3 nucleotides read TGTGCCAGCAGCTTATCTAGACAGTCCACCGGGGAGCTGTTTTTT. Translation gives CASSLSRQSTGELFF.